Presented here are 15 T cell receptor beta chains from one specimen sequenced in a study of shared clonotypes between healthy human individuals. Naive CD8 isolation took CD45RO-negative cells positively selected for CCR7 and excluded terminally differentiated effector memory CD45RA+ cells. Some clones are missing from TCRdb's copy, which holds only in-frame ones; the method was immunoSEQ multiplex PCR. The sample lists about 2 million clones, approximately 94% occurring once. Sequencing used naive CD8+ T cells sorted from blood. The receptors come from a man between 18 and 35 years old in good health.

V is TRBV5-6 and J is TRBJ2-7; no definite D call. CDR1 and CDR2 (germline): SGHDT, YYEEEE. V was shortened by 3 bases and J by 4 bases, with 8 bases between the two germline ends. The CDR3 runs 12 residues. The CDR3 loop reads CASSSDTYEQYF. CDR3 in DNA: TGTGCCAGCAGCTCTGATACGTACGAGCAGTACTTC.

The chain carries TRBV5-1 and TRBJ2-1; TRBD2 might be the D (5 bases). This CDR3 is built from 11 residues. V shed 2 bases and J shed 9 bases, with 6 bases lying between them. CDR1 SGHRS and CDR2 YFSETQ come from the germline V gene. The CDR3 DNA is TGCGCCAGCAGCTTTGAGGGTGAGCAGTTCTTC. Translating it yields CASSFEGEQFF.

A note on this clone: In the same sample, other DNA sequences code for this CDR3. The chain combines TRBV5-1 with TRBJ1-5; D unclear. Germline V gene sequence: CDR1 SGHRS, CDR2 YFSETQ. This CDR3 comprises 13 residues. V lost 1 base and J lost 2, with 4 bases in between. CDR3 nucleotide sequence: TGCGCCAGCAGCTTGAGGGGCAATCAGCCCCAGCATTTT. Its translation: CASSLRGNQPQHF. The complete variable domain, with remaining parts taken from reference TRBV5-1 and TRBJ1-5, reads KAGVTQTPRYLIKTRGQQVTLSCSPISGHRSVSWYQQTPGQGLQFLFEYFSETQRNKGNFPGRFSGRQFSNSRSEMNVSTLELGDSALYLCASSLRGNQPQHFGDGTRLSIL.

This clone came up once. The gene calls are TRBV15 and TRBJ2-5, with 11 bases fitting TRBD2. Germline CDR1 and CDR2: LNHNV and YYDKDF (reference sequence). The CDR3 is 17 residues long. The trim removed 0 bases at V and 4 bases at J, leaving 7 bases unmatched. Written as DNA, the CDR3 is TGTGCCACCAGCAGAGATGGTCTAGCGGGGGGCACAGAGACCCAGTACTTC. The encoded protein is CATSRDGLAGGTETQYF.

The chain couples TRBV5-1 to TRBJ2-3; no firm D call. Trimming shortened V by 0 bases and J by 5 bases, and 19 bases separated the two germline ends. This CDR3 comprises 17 residues. Germline assignment: CDR1 SGHRS and CDR2 YFSETQ. CDR3 amino acids: CASSLDPGRMRLDTQYF. As DNA, the CDR3 is TGCGCCAGCAGCTTGGATCCGGGCCGGATGAGGCTAGATACGCAGTATTTT.

This sequence joins TRBV6-1 and TRBJ2-7; 8 bases map to TRBD1. The V segment lost 3 bases and the J segment 4 bases; nucleotides outside the gene matches: 8. The V gene's germline CDR1 is MNHNS and CDR2 SASEGT. This CDR3 spans 15 amino acids. The DNA of the CDR3 is TGTGCCAGCAGTGAGGGACAGGACCTTCTATACGAGCAGTACTTC. It encodes CASSEGQDLLYEQYF.

This chain links TRBV11-2 with TRBJ2-7; TRBD1 matches at 7 bases. J gave up 3 bases and V 7 bases, and 9 bases lay outside the gene matches. The germline CDR1 and CDR2 sequences are SGHAT and FQNNGV. The length of the CDR3 is 14 residues. The CDR3 sequence is CASTRPGQHYEQYF. The CDR3 nucleotides are TGTGCCAGCACCAGACCGGGACAGCACTACGAGCAGTACTTC. Full variable domain (outside the CDR3, taken from reference TRBV11-2 and TRBJ2-7): EAGVAQSPRYKIIEKRQSVAFWCNPISGHATLYWYQQILGQGPKLLIQFQNNGVVDDSQLPKDRFSAERLKGVDSTLKIQPAKLEDSAVYLCASTRPGQHYEQYFGPGTRLTVT.

This chain links TRBV7-9 with TRBJ2-1; D may match TRBD1 or TRBD2 (5 bases each). Germline lookup yields CDR1 SEHNR and CDR2 FQNEAQ (reference sequence). The germline V and J ends were trimmed by 3 bases and 6 bases, with 12 bases remaining between them. The CDR3 loop spans 14 amino acids. CDR3 sequence (DNA): TGTGCCAGCAGCTTGACAACCGGGGCCAATGAGCAGTTCTTC. It codes for CASSLTTGANEQFF. Supplemented by reference TRBV7-9 and TRBJ2-1, the full variable domain reads DTGVSQNPRHKITKRGQNVTFRCDPISEHNRLYWYRQTLGQGPEFLTYFQNEAQLEKSRLLSDRFSAERPKGSFSTLEIQRTEQGDSAMYLCASSLTTGANEQFFGPGTRLTVL.

This chain connects TRBV6-6 to TRBJ2-1; the match to TRBD1 covers 8 bases. The length of the CDR3 is 16 residues. Germline V gives CDR1 MNHNY, CDR2 SVGAGI (reference sequence). V was clipped by 6 bases and J by 7 bases; unmatched bases: 14. For the CDR3, the DNA is TGTGCCAGCAGCCTTAGAGTCAGGGGGCTGGGGAATGAGCAGTTCTTC. It is translated as CASSLRVRGLGNEQFF.

J is TRBJ2-7 and V is TRBV19, with D maybe TRBD2 (5 bases). V dropped 7 bases and J dropped 5 bases, with 12 bases sitting between them. This CDR3 region has 12 residues. Germline CDR1 and CDR2: LNHDA and SQIVND (reference sequence). This chain's CDR3 is CASTNPGNEQYF. In DNA form, the CDR3 reads TGTGCCAGTACTAATCCGGGGAACGAGCAGTACTTC.

This sequence joins TRBV27 and TRBJ2-7, with 10 bases that match TRBD1. The trim removed 0 bases at V and 6 bases at J, leaving 8 bases unmatched. Per germline, CDR1 MNHEY and CDR2 SMNVEV (reference sequence). The CDR3 covers 16 residues. DNA for the CDR3: TGTGCCAGCAGTTTATCGCGGGTGACAGGGGGCGTCGAGCAGTACTTC. The encoded protein is CASSLSRVTGGVEQYF.

This chain links TRBV4-3 with TRBJ2-7, with D maybe TRBD1 (6 bases). The CDR3 is made up of 15 amino acids. Germline V gene data show CDR1 as LGHNA and CDR2 as YSLEER. The V gene lost 4 bases and the J gene lost 2 bases, with 15 bases spanning the gap. CDR3 sequence: CASSPRDTNTYEQYF. CDR3 in DNA: TGCGCCAGCAGCCCTCGGGACACCAATACCTACGAGCAGTACTTC.

This clone was seen once. This chain connects TRBV29-1 to TRBJ2-7; TRBD2 matches 7 bases. Losses at the gene ends were 2 bases for V and 4 bases for J; bases not matched to a gene: 8. This CDR3 is built from 14 residues. CDR1 and CDR2 from the germline V gene are SQVTM and ANQGSEA. The CDR3 DNA reads as TGCAGCGTTGAAACTAGCGCGGCCCATTACGAGCAGTACTTC. Amino acid sequence: CSVETSAAHYEQYF.

The chain couples TRBV11-2 to TRBJ1-1; D is ambiguous. Germline V CDR1 and CDR2: SGHAT, FQNNGV. The V end lost 2 bases, the J end lost 0 bases, and 4 bases lay between the germline ends. The CDR3 runs to 13 residues. Written as DNA, the CDR3 is TGTGCCAGCAGCTTAAGGCTGAACACTGAAGCTTTCTTT. Its protein product is CASSLRLNTEAFF.

The chain employs TRBV25-1 and TRBJ2-4; 7 bases line up with TRBD2. Germline CDR1 and CDR2: MGHDK and SYGVNS. V shed 3 bases and J 0 bases; nucleotides not matched to a gene: 2. The CDR3 consists of 15 residues. In DNA, the CDR3 is TGTGCCAGCAGTGAGTGGGAGGGAGCCAAAAACATTCAGTACTTC. Translated, it gives CASSEWEGAKNIQYF.